The 2 T cell receptor beta chains presented below share a single source sample, sequenced in a study of T-cell reconstitution after alpha-beta-depleted transplantation in children. For TCRbeta, the library was prepared with unique molecular identifiers. TCRdb itself ran the PCR reads through MiXCR, one entry per CDR3 protein. The profile shows roughly 74,000 distinct CDR3 sequences, roughly 20% of them singletons. Sequences were derived from PBMCs, mostly from graft donor cells, sampled 360 days after TCRalphabeta/CD19-depleted stem cell transplant. The receptors shown here come from a male patient aged 2 to 10 who had a stem cell transplant for acute lymphoblastic leukemia, so the T cells may come from the graft donor.

This sequence joins TRBV4-2 and TRBJ2-3; D is uncertain. This CDR3 comprises 18 residues. Trimming stripped 3 bases from V and 4 bases from J, with 23 bases between. Germline V gene data show CDR1 as LGHNA and CDR2 as YNFKEQ. The CDR3 DNA reads TGTGCCAGCAGCCAGGCCCTAAGGGCCGACGGTTCCGCAGATACGCAGTATTTT. Amino acid sequence: CASSQALRADGSADTQYF.

The table lists this clonotype with a few counts. The J gene is TRBJ2-2, the V gene TRBV5-1; TRBD1 matches at 7 bases. Germline CDR1 is SGHRS and CDR2 is YFSETQ. This CDR3 comprises 18 residues. The V gene end was trimmed by 1 base and the J gene end by 0 bases; junction bases not matched to a gene: 9. In nucleotides, the CDR3 is TGCGCCAGCAGCTTGTTTCAAGCACAGGGGTCGAACACCGGGGAGCTGTTTTTT. Translating it yields CASSLFQAQGSNTGELFF.